Included here is one T cell receptor beta chain sequence, with context. This sample is drawn from a study of long-term antiretroviral therapy in people with HIV. Germline-derived CDR1 and CDR2 are MNHNS and SASEGT. CDR3 length: 14 residues. Trimming at V came to 11 bases and at J to 8 bases, leaving 14 bases not matched to a gene. The authors ran the immunoSEQ assay, v3.0, at survey level. Repertoires were generated with immunoSEQ multiplex PCR, while TCRdb's copy carries only in-frame clones and drops some. This table holds over 25,000 clones, 90% to 97% found once. The clonotype comes from a man aged 25-40 years with HIV. This rearrangement joins TRBV6-1 to TRBJ2-3; 9 positions agree with TRBD2. The starting material was unsorted PBMCs, obtained 6.6 years after starting antiretroviral therapy. CDR3 nucleotide sequence: TGTGCCGGCACTAGCGGGTTAGAGACCTCTACGCAGTATTTT. Translating gives CAGTSGLETSTQYF.